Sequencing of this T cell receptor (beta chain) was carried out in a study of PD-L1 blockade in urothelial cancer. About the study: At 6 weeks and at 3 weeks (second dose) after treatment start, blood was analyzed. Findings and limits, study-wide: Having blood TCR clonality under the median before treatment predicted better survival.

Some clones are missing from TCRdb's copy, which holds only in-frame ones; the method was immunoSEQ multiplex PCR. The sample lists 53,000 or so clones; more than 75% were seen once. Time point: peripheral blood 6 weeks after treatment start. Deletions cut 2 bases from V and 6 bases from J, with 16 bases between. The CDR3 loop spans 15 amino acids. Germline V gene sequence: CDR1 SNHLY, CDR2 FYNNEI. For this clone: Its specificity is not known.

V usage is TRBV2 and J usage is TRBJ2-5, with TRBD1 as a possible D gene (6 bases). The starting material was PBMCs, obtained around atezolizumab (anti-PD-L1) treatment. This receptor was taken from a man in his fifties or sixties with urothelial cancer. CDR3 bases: TGTGCCAGCAGTGAAAGGGCAGGGGCCGGTAAGACCCAGTACTTC. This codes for CASSERAGAGKTQYF.